The sequence of this T cell receptor (beta chain) was determined in a study of human T cells and chemical hapten exposure. Whole-study context: TCR yields differed between samples (mainly from small differences in pooled library volume).

Time point: patch test 2, 6 weeks after DPC sensitization. Indicated treatment: therapeutic diphenylcyclopropenone sensitization with weekly scalp DPC. TCRdb used MiXCR to reprocess the RACE reads, holding one entry per CDR3 protein. The sample lists about 82,000 distinct CDR3 sequences; around 9.3% were seen once. This clonotype was observed at least ten times. This receptor was obtained from a woman in her 50s with alopecia areata. Some clones in this sample may be carry-over from other donors' samples. The source was whole blood, collected in connection with sensitization to the hapten diphenylcyclopropenone (DPC).

CDR3 DNA sequence: TGTGCCAGCAGCGTCCAGGGCATTGGCACCGGGGAGCTGTTTTTT. This codes for CASSVQGIGTGELFF. The chain joins TRBV11-2 to TRBJ2-2; D perhaps matches TRBD1 (5 bases). Per the germline V gene, CDR1 is SGHAT and CDR2 is FQNNGV. The V and J ends lost 5 bases and 4 bases respectively, with 14 bases between them. The CDR3 has 15 residues. The full variable domain, in which reference TRBV11-2 and TRBJ2-2 provide the parts outside the CDR3, is EAGVAQSPRYKIIEKRQSVAFWCNPISGHATLYWYQQILGQGPKLLIQFQNNGVVDDSQLPKDRFSAERLKGVDSTLKIQPAKLEDSAVYLCASSVQGIGTGELFFGEGSRLTVL.